The sequence of this T cell receptor beta chain was determined in a study of glioma-infiltrating T cells. Study-wide findings and caveats: Only very few CDR3 sequences appeared in both tissue and blood. Above-expected tissue-blood divergence occurred in all gliomas, most in low-grade ones.

The length of the CDR3 is 11 residues. Looked up from germline, CDR1 is MNHNS and CDR2 is SASEGT. Trimming shortened V by 6 bases and J by 4 bases, and 6 bases separated the two germline ends. In this sample, this clonotype turned up many times. What it recognizes is unknown. Using RNA template, CDR3s of TCR alpha and beta were amplified with iRepertoire arm-PCR. For one-step reverse transcription and amplification, about 90-400 ng of tissue mRNA or PBMC total RNA was used. TCRdb passed the multiplex PCR reads through MiXCR, listing each CDR3 protein once. Of 100,000 to 150,000 distinct CDR3 sequences detected, 23% appear once; the ten largest clones hold over 12%.

The sequence was collected from a human donor with low-grade glioma or glioblastoma, undergoing nonglioma brain surgery, or in good health (not recorded which). Specimen: glioma tissue, nonneoplastic brain tissue, or PBMCs (not recorded which). V gene TRBV6-1 combines with J gene TRBJ1-1; D is ambiguous. CDR3 loop: CASRAITEAFF. For the CDR3, the DNA is TGTGCCAGCAGGGCTATCACTGAAGCTTTCTTT.